This T cell receptor beta chain appears in the sequencing data of a study of CD8 T cells in ankylosing spondylitis. Whole-study results and caveats: Seemingly distinctive of ankylosing spondylitis blood was a TCR beta motif formed by eight highly homologous variants.

TCR beta libraries were made by quantitative 5'-RACE with molecular barcodes. TCRdb itself ran the 5' RACE reads through MiXCR, one entry per CDR3 protein. This sample has 200,000 to 250,000 distinct CDR3 sequences, with roughly a tenth found just once. V lost 7 bases and J lost 8, with 20 bases in between. This CDR3 comprises 14 residues. This clonotype has just a few counts. Antigen: not known. V usage is TRBV12-3 or TRBV12-4 and J usage is TRBJ1-2; D gene unclear. Sequenced: blood, either unsorted or a sorted T cell fraction (not recorded which). The sequence was collected from a male donor with ankylosing spondylitis or in good health (not recorded which). CDR3 in DNA: TGTGCCAGCACGGGTTTTGAGGGAGGAAACGGCTACACCTTC. It encodes CASTGFEGGNGYTF.